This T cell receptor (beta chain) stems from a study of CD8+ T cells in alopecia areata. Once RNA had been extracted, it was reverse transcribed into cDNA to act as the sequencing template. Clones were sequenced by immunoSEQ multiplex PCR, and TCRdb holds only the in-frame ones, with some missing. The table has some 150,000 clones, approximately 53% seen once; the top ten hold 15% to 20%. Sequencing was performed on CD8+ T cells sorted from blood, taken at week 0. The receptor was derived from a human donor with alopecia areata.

CDR3 protein: CASSIRPDYEQYF. The CDR3 bases are TGTGCCAGTAGTATCAGGCCAGACTACGAGCAGTACTTC. The rearrangement joins TRBV19 to TRBJ2-7; D is uncertain. The CDR3 length is 13 residues. The V gene's germline CDR1 is LNHDA and CDR2 SQIVND (reference sequence). Trimming took 3 bases from V and 3 from J, leaving 9 bases between them.